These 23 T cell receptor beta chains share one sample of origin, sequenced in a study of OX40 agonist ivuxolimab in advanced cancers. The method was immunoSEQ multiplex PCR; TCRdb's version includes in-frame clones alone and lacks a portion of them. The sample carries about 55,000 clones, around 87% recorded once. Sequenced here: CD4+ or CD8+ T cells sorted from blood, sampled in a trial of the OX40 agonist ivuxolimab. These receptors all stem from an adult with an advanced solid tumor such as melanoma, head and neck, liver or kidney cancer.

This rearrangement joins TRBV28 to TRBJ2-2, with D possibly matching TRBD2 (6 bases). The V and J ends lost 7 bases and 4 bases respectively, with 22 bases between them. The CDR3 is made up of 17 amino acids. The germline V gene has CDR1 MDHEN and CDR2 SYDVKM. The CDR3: CASIKGWRAHGTGELFF. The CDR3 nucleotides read TGTGCCAGCATCAAGGGTTGGAGGGCCCATGGCACCGGGGAGCTGTTTTTT.

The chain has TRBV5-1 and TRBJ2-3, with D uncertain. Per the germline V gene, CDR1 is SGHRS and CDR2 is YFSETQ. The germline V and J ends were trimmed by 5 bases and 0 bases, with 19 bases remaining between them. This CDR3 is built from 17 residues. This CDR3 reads CASSLTPEAVSTDTQYF. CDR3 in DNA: TGCGCCAGCAGTCTCACCCCAGAGGCAGTCAGCACAGATACGCAGTATTTT. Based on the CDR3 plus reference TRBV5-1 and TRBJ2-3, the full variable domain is KAGVTQTPRYLIKTRGQQVTLSCSPISGHRSVSWYQQTPGQGLQFLFEYFSETQRNKGNFPGRFSGRQFSNSRSEMNVSTLELGDSALYLCASSLTPEAVSTDTQYFGPGTRLTVL.

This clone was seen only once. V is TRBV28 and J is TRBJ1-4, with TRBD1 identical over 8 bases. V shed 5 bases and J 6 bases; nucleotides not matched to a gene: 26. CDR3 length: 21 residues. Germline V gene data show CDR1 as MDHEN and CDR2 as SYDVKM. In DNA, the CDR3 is TGTGCCAGCAGTCCACCCCCGTGGCGGGGACAGGAACGCATAGGAGATGAAAAACTGTTTTTT. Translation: CASSPPPWRGQERIGDEKLFF.

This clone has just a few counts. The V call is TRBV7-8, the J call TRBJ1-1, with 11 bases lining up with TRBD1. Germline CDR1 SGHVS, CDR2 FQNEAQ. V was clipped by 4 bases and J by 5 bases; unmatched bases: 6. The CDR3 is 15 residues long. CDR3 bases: TGTGCCAGCAGCTCGGGGACAGGGGGTAGTACTGAAGCTTTCTTT. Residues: CASSSGTGGSTEAFF.

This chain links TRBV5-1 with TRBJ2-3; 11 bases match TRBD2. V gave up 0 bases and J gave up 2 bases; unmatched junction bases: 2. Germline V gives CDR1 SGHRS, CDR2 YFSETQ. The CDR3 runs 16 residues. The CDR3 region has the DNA TGCGCCAGCAGCTTGGATAGCGGGAGGGCCACAGATACGCAGTATTTT. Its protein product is CASSLDSGRATDTQYF. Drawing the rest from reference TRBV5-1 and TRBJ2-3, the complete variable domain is KAGVTQTPRYLIKTRGQQVTLSCSPISGHRSVSWYQQTPGQGLQFLFEYFSETQRNKGNFPGRFSGRQFSNSRSEMNVSTLELGDSALYLCASSLDSGRATDTQYFGPGTRLTVL.

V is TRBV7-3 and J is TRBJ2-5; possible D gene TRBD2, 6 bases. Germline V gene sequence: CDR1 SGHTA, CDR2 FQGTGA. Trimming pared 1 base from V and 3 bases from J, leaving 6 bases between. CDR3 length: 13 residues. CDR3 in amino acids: CASSLSGEETQYF. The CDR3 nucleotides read TGTGCCAGCAGCTTAAGCGGGGAAGAGACCCAGTACTTC.

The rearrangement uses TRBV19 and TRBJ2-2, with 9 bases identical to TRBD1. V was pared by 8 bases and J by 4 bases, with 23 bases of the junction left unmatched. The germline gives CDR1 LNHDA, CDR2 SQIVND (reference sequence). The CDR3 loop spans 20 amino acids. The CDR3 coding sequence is TGTGCCAGTGCATTGTCCGCCGCCGGGACAGGGCCACGCCGCACCGGGGAGCTGTTTTTT. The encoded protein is CASALSAAGTGPRRTGELFF.

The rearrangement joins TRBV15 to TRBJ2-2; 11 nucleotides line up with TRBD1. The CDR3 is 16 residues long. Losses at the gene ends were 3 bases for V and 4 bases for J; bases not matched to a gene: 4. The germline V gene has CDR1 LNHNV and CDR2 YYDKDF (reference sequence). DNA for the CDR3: TGTGCCACCAGCAGTCCCGGGACAGGGGGCACCGGGGAGCTGTTTTTT. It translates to CATSSPGTGGTGELFF.

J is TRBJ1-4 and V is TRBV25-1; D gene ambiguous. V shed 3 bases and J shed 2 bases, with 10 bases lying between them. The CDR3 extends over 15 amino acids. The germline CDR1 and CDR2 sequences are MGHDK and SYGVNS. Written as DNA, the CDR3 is TGTGCCAGCAGTGATGTCAGGAGCACTAATGAAAAACTGTTTTTT. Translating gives CASSDVRSTNEKLFF.

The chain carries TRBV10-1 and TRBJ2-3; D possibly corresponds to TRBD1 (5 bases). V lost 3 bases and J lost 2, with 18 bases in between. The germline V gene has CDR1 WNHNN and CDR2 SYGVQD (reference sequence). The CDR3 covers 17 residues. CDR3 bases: TGCGCCAGCAGTGATTTTAGGACAATCAAGGTCACAGATACGCAGTATTTT. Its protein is CASSDFRTIKVTDTQYF.

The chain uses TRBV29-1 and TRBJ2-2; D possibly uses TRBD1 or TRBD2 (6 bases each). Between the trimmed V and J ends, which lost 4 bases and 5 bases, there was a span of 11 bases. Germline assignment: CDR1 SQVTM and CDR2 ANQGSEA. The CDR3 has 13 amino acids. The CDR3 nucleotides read TGCAGCGTTGCCGGGGGCAGTACCGGGGAGCTGTTTTTT. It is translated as CSVAGGSTGELFF.

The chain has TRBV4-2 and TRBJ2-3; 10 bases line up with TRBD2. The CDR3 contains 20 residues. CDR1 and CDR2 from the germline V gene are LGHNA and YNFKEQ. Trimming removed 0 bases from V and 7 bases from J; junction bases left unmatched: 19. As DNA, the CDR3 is TGTGCCAGCAGCCAAGACAAAGGACTAGCGGCTATAGGTGGAGTGAATACGCAGTATTTT. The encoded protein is CASSQDKGLAAIGGVNTQYF.

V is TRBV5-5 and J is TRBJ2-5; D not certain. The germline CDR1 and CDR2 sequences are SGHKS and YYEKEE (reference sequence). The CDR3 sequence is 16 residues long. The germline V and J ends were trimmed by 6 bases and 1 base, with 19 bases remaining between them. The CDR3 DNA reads TGTGCCAGCACCACCGTACGGCGGAGCTCCCAAGAGACCCAGTACTTC. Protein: CASTTVRRSSQETQYF.

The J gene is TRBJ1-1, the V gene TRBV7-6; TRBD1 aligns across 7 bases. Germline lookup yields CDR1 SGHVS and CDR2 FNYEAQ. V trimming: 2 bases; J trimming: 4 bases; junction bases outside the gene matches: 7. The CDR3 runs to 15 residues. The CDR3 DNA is TGTGCCAGCAGCTTATTGAGGGGGCGAAGCACTGAAGCTTTCTTT. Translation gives CASSLLRGRSTEAFF. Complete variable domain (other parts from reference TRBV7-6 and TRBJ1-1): GAGVSQSPRYKVTKRGQDVALRCDPISGHVSLYWYRQALGQGPEFLTYFNYEAQQDKSGLPNDRFSAERPEGSISTLTIQRTEQRDSAMYRCASSLLRGRSTEAFFGQGTRLTVV.

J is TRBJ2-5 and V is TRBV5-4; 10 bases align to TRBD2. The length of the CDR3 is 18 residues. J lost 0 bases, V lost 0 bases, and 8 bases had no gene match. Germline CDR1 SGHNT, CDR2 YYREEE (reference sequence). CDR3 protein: CASSLVLAGVGYQETQYF. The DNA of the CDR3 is TGTGCCAGCAGCTTGGTGCTAGCGGGAGTGGGGTACCAAGAGACCCAGTACTTC.

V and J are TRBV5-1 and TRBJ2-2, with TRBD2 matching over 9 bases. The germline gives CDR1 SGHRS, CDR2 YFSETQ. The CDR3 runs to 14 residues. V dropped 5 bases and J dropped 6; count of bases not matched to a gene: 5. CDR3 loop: CASRSSGTPGELFF. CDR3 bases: TGCGCCAGCAGGTCTAGCGGGACCCCCGGGGAGCTGTTTTTT.

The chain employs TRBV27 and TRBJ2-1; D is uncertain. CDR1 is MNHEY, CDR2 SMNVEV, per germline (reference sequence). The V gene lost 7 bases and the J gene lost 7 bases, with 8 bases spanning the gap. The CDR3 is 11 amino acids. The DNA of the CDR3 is TGTGCCAGCACACGACTGAATGAGCAGTTCTTC. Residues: CASTRLNEQFF.

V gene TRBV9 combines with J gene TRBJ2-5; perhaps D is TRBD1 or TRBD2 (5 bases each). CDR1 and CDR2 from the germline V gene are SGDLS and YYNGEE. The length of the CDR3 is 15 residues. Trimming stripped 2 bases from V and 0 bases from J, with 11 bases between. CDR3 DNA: TGTGCCAGCAGCGTCTGGGACCGGTACCAAGAGACCCAGTACTTC. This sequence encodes CASSVWDRYQETQYF.

CDR3 sequence (DNA): TGTGCCAGCAGCTTAGCGGATCACGGAAACTATGGCTACACCTTC. It codes for CASSLADHGNYGYTF. V and J are TRBV7-9 and TRBJ1-2, with D hard to call. The CDR3 is 15 amino acids. Trimming stripped 0 bases from V and 2 bases from J, with 10 bases between. The germline V gene encodes CDR1 SEHNR and CDR2 FQNEAQ (reference sequence). The complete variable domain, with remaining parts taken from reference TRBV7-9 and TRBJ1-2, reads DTGVSQNPRHKITKRGQNVTFRCDPISEHNRLYWYRQTLGQGPEFLTYFQNEAQLEKSRLLSDRFSAERPKGSFSTLEIQRTEQGDSAMYLCASSLADHGNYGYTFGSGTRLTVV.

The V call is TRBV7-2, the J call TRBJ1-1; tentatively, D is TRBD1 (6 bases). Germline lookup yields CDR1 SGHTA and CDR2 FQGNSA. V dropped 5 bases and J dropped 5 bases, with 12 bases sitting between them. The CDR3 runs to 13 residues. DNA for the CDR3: TGTGCCAGCAGCACACAGGGAGGGACTGAAGCTTTCTTT. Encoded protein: CASSTQGGTEAFF.

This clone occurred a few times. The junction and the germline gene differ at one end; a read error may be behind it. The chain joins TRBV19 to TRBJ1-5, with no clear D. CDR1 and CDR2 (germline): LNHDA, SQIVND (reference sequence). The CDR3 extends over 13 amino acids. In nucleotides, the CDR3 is TGTGCCAGTTGTATTGCCACCAATCAGCCCCAGCATTTT. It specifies CASCIATNQPQHF.

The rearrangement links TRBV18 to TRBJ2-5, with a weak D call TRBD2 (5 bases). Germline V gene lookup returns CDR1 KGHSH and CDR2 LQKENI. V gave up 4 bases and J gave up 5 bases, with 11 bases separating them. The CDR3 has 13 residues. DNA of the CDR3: TGTGCCAGCTCACGCGGGTTAGAGGAGACCCAGTACTTC. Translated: CASSRGLEETQYF.

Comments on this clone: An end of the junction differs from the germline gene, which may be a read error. CDR3 coding DNA: TGTGCTAGCAGCTTAGAAGTGGACGGTGGGGAGCAGTACTTC. Translating gives CASSLEVDGGEQYF. The chain carries TRBV7-7 and TRBJ2-7; D gene uncertain. This CDR3 is built from 14 residues. Germline assignment: CDR1 SSHAT and CDR2 FNYEAQ (reference sequence). Full variable domain (missing parts from reference TRBV7-7 and TRBJ2-7): GAGVSQSPRYKVTKRGQDVTLRCDPISSHATLYWYQQALGQGPEFLTYFNYEAQPDKSGLPSDRFSAERPEGSISTLTIQRTEQRDSAMYRCASSLEVDGGEQYFGPGTRLTVT.